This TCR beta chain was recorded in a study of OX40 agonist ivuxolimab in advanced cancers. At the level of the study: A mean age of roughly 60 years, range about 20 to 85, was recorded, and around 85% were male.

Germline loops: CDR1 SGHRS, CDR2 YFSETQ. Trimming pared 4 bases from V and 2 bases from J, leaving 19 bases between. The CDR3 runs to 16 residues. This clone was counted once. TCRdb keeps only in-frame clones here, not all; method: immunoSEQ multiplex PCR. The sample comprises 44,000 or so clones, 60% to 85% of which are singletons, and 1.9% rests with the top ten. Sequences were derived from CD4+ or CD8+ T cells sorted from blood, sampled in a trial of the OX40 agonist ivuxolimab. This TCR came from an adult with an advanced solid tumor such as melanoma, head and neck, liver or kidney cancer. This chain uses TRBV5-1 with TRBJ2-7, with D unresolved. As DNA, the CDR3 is TGCGCCAGCAGCACTGACTCCGGTGGGCTACCCTACGAGCAGTACTTC. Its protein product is CASSTDSGGLPYEQYF.